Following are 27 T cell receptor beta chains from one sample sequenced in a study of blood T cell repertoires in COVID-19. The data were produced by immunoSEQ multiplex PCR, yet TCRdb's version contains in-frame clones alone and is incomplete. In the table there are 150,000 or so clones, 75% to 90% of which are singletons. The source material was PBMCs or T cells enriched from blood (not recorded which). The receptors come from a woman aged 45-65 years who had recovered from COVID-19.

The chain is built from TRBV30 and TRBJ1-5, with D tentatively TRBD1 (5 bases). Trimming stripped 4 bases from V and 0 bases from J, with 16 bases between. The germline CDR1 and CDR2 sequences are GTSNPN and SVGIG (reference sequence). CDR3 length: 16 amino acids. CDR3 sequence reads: CAWTPKGLYSNQPQHF. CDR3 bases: TGTGCCTGGACCCCCAAGGGACTATATAGCAATCAGCCCCAGCATTTT.

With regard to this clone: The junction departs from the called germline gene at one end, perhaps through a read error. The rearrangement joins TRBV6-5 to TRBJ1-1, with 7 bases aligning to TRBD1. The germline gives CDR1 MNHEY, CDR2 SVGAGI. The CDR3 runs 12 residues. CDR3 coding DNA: TGTGCCAGCAGTCCGGGACAGTTAAGCTTTGGCTTT. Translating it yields CASSPGQLSFGF.

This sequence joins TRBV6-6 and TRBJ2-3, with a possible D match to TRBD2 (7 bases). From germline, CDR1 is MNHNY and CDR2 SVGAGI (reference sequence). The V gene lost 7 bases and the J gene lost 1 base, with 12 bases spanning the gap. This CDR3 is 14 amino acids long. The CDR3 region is CASTGAGGTDTQYF. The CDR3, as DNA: TGTGCCAGCACGGGGGCGGGGGGCACAGATACGCAGTATTTT.

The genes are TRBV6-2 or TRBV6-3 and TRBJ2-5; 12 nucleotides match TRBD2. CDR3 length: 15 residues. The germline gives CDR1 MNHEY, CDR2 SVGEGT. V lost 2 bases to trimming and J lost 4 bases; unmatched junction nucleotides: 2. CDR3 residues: CASSYPGLAGETQYF. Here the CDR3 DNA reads TGTGCCAGCAGTTACCCGGGACTAGCGGGAGAGACCCAGTACTTC.

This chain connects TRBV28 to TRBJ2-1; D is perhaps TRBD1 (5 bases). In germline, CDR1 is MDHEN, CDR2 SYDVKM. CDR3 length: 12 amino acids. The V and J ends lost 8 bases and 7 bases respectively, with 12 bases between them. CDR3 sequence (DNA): TGTGCCAGCGAACCAAGGGGAAATGAGCAGTTCTTC. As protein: CASEPRGNEQFF.

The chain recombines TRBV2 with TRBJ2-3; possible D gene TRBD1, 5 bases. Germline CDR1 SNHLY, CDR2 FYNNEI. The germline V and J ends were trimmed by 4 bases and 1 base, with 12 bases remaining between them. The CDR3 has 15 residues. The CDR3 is CASSGQGSGTDTQYF. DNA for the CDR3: TGTGCCAGCAGTGGTCAGGGATCGGGCACAGATACGCAGTATTTT.

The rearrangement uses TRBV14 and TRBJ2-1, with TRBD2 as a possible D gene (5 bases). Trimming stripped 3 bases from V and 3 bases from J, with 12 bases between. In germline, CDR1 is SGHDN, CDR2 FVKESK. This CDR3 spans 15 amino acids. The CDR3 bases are TGTGCCAGCAGCCAGGGTCTAGCAAGCTACAATGAGCAGTTCTTC. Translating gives CASSQGLASYNEQFF.

The CDR3 loop reads CASSPPGVQPQHF. CDR3 sequence (DNA): TGTGCCAGCAGTCCCCCGGGGGTTCAGCCCCAGCATTTT. The chain links TRBV27 to TRBJ1-5, with a possible D match to TRBD1 (5 bases). The V end was cut by 5 bases, the J end by 6 bases, with 11 bases between. There are 13 residues in the CDR3. Per germline, CDR1 MNHEY and CDR2 SMNVEV (reference sequence).

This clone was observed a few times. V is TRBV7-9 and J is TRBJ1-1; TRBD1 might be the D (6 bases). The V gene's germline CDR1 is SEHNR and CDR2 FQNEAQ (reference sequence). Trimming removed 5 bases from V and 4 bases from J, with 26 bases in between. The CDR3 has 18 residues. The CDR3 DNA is TGTGCCAGCAGCCGATTCCGACAGGAGACTTTCAGAGGCACTGAAGCTTTCTTT. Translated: CASSRFRQETFRGTEAFF.

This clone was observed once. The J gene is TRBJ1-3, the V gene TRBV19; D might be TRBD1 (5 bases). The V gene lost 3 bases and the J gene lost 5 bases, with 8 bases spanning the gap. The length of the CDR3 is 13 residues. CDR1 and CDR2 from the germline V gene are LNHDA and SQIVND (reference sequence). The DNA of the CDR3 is TGTGCCAGTAGTATGGACACGCGAAACACCATATATTTT. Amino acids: CASSMDTRNTIYF.

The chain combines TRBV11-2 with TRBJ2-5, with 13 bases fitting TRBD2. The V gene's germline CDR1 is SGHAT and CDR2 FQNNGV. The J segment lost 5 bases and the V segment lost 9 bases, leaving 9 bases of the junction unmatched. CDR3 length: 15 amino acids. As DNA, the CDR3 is TGTGCCAGTCGAACTAGCGGGGGGGCATCGGAGACCCAGTACTTC. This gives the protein CASRTSGGASETQYF.

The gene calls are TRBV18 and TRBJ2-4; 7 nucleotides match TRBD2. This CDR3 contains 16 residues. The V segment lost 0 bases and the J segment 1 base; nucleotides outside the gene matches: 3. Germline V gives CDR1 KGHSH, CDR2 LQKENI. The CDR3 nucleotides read TGTGCCAGCTCACCACCAAGGGAGGGGGCCAAAAACATTCAGTACTTC. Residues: CASSPPREGAKNIQYF. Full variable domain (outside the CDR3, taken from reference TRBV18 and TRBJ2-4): NAGVMQNPRHLVRRRGQEARLRCSPMKGHSHVYWYRQLPEEGLKFMVYLQKENIIDESGMPKERFSAEFPKEGPSILRIQQVVRGDSAAYFCASSPPREGAKNIQYFGAGTRLSVL.

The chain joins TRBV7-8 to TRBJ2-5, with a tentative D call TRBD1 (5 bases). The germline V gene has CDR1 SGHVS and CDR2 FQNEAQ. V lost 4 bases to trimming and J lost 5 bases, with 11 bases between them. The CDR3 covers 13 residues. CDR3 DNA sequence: TGTGCCAGCAGCTACAGGCCCCAGGAGACCCAGTACTTC. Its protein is CASSYRPQETQYF. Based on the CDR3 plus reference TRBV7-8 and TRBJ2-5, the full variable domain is GAGVSQSPRYKVAKRGQDVALRCDPISGHVSLFWYQQALGQGPEFLTYFQNEAQLDKSGLPSDRFFAERPEGSVSTLKIQRTQQEDSAVYLCASSYRPQETQYFGPGTRLLVL.

CDR3 amino acids: CASSQDRDTEAFF. As DNA, the CDR3 is TGTGCCAGCAGCCAGGACAGGGACACTGAAGCTTTCTTT. This chain connects TRBV7-3 to TRBJ1-1; 8 positions agree with TRBD1. Germline V CDR1 and CDR2: SGHTA, FQGTGA. V trimming: 5 bases; J trimming: 3 bases; junction bases outside the gene matches: 2. The CDR3 is 13 amino acids.

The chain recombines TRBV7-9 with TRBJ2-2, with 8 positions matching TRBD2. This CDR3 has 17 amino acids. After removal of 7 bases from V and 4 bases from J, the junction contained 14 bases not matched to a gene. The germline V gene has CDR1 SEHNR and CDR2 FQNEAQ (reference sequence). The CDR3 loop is CASTGPFAGGLTGELFF. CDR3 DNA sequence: TGTGCCAGCACCGGTCCTTTCGCGGGAGGTCTCACCGGGGAGCTGTTTTTT.

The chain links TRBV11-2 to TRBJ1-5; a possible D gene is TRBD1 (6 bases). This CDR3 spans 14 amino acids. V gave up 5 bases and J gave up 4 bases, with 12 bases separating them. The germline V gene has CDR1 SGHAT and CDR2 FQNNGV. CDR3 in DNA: TGTGCCAGCAGCCAACAGGGCTTTAATCAGCCCCAGCATTTT. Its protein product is CASSQQGFNQPQHF.

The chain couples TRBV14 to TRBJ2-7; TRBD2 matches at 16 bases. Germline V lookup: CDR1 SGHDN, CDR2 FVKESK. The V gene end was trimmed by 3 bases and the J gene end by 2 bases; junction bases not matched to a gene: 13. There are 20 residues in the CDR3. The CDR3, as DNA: TGTGCCAGCAGCCAGTCTTCCGGGACTAGCGGGAGGGAGTATACCTACGAGCAGTACGTC. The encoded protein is CASSQSSGTSGREYTYEQYV.

The chain's CDR3 is CASSIEVGYEQYV. The CDR3 region has the DNA TGTGCCAGTAGTATTGAGGTGGGCTACGAGCAGTACGTC. The genes are TRBV19 and TRBJ2-7; D gene ambiguous. The V gene lost 3 bases and the J gene lost 3 bases, with 9 bases spanning the gap. The germline gives CDR1 LNHDA, CDR2 SQIVND (reference sequence). The CDR3 extends over 13 amino acids.

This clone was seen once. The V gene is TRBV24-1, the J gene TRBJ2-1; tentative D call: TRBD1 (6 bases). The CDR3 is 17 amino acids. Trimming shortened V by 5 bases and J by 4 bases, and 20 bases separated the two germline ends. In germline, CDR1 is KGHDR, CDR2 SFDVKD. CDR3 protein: CATSGSRGGLRYNEQFF. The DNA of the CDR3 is TGTGCCACCAGTGGGTCCAGGGGCGGACTTCGATACAATGAGCAGTTCTTC.

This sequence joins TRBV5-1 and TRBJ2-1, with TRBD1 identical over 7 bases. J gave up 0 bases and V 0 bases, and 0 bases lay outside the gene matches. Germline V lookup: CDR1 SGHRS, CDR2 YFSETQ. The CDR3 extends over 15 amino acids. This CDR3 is CASSLGQGSYNEQFF. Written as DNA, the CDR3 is TGCGCCAGCAGCTTGGGACAGGGCTCCTACAATGAGCAGTTCTTC. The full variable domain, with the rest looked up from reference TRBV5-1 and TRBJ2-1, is KAGVTQTPRYLIKTRGQQVTLSCSPISGHRSVSWYQQTPGQGLQFLFEYFSETQRNKGNFPGRFSGRQFSNSRSEMNVSTLELGDSALYLCASSLGQGSYNEQFFGPGTRLTVL.

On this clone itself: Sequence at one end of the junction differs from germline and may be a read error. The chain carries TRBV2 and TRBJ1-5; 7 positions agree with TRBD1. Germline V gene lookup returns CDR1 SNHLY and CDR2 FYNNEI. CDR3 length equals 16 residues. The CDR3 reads CASSEADRVRNQPQHF. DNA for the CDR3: TGTGCCAGCAGCGAAGCCGACAGGGTCCGGAATCAGCCCCAGCATTTT.

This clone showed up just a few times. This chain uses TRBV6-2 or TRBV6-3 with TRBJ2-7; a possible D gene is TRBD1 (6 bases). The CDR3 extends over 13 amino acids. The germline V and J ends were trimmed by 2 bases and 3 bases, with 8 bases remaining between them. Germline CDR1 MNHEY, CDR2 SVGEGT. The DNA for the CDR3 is TGTGCCAGCAGTTACGGGGGCGACTACGAGCAGTACGTC. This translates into CASSYGGDYEQYV.

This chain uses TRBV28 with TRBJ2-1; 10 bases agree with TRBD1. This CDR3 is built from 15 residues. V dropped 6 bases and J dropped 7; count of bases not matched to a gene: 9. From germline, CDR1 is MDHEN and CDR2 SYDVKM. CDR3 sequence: CASRTRQGARNEQFF. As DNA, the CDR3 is TGTGCCAGCAGGACTCGACAGGGGGCGCGGAATGAGCAGTTCTTC.

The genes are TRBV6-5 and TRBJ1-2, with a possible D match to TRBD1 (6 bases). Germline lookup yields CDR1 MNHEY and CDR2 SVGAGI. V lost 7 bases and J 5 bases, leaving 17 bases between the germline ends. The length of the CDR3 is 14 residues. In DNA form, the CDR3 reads TGTGCCAGCACTGGGCAGGGGAGAAGATATGGCTACACCTTC. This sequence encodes CASTGQGRRYGYTF.

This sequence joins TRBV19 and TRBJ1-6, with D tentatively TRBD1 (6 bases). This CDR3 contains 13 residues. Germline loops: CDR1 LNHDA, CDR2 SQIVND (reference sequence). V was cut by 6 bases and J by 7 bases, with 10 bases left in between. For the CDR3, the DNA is TGTGCCAGTAGCAGCACAGGGAATTCACCCCTCCACTTT. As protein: CASSSTGNSPLHF. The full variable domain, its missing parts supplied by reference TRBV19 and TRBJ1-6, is DGGITQSPKYLFRKEGQNVTLSCEQNLNHDAMYWYRQDPGQGLRLIYYSQIVNDFQKGDIAEGYSVSREKKESFPLTVTSAQKNPTAFYLCASSSTGNSPLHFGNGTRLTVT.

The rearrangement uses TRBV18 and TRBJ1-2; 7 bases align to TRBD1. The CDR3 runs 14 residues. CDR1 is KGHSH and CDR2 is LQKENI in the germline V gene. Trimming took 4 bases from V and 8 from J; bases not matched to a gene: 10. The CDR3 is CASSRTGGGGGYTF. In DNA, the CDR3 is TGTGCCAGCTCACGGACAGGTGGAGGCGGGGGCTACACCTTC. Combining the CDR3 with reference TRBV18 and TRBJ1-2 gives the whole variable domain NAGVMQNPRHLVRRRGQEARLRCSPMKGHSHVYWYRQLPEEGLKFMVYLQKENIIDESGMPKERFSAEFPKEGPSILRIQQVVRGDSAAYFCASSRTGGGGGYTFGSGTRLTVV.

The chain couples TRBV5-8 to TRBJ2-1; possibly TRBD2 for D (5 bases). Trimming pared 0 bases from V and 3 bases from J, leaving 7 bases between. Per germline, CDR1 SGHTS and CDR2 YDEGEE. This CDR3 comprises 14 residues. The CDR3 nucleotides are TGTGCCAGCAGCTTGGTCGGGGTCTACAATGAGCAGTTCTTC. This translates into CASSLVGVYNEQFF. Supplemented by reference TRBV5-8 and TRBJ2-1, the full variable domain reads EAGVTQSPTHLIKTRGQQATLRCSPISGHTSVYWYQQALGLGLQFLLWYDEGEERNRGNFPPRFSGRQFPNYSSELNVNALELEDSALYLCASSLVGVYNEQFFGPGTRLTVL.